This TCR beta chain stems from a study of cytomegalovirus exposure and HLA in healthy donors. A multiplex PCR was run with 60 Vbeta primers and 13 Jbeta primers. Sequencing used immunoSEQ multiplex PCR; TCRdb keeps in-frame clones, though not all of them. The sample lists roughly 140,000 clones; around three quarters were seen once. The CDR3 sequence is 15 residues long. The ends were cut back, 2 bases at V and 2 bases at J, with 12 bases in the middle. The V gene's germline CDR1 is MNHNY and CDR2 SVGAGI (reference sequence). Sequencing was performed on PBMCs. The chain uses TRBV6-6 and TRBJ1-1, with D unclear. The TCR sequence derives from a woman in her thirties or forties in good health and CMV-seropositive. CDR3 in amino acids: CASSYMLERNTEAFF. Written as DNA, the CDR3 is TGTGCCAGCAGTTACATGTTGGAGAGAAACACTGAAGCTTTCTTT.